Only one count was recorded for the clone carrying this T cell receptor (beta chain). Antigen: not known. This entry comes from a study of T cell responses to AZD1222 COVID-19 vaccine. Second-dose groups at about 4 or about 12 weeks were pooled. TCRdb's table, derived via immunoSEQ multiplex PCR, lists solely in-frame clones and lacks some. Counted here are some 190,000 clones, 80% to 95% occurring once; the ten biggest clones make up roughly 1.7%. Study findings and constraints: Possibly, clonal diversity was underestimated; donors were largely white British and included more females. Only a handful of people who got AZD1222 tested seropositive at baseline.

The sequences come from peripheral blood, collected 28 days after the second AZD1222 dose. This receptor was taken from an adult who received the AZD1222 COVID-19 vaccine.

Here the CDR3 reads CASSNAGRSSYEQYF. The CDR3 bases are TGTGCCAGTAGTAATGCAGGTCGGAGCTCCTACGAGCAGTACTTC. The V call is TRBV19, the J call TRBJ2-7; D uncertain. Germline CDR1 LNHDA, CDR2 SQIVND (reference sequence). The CDR3 sequence is 15 residues long. The V end lost 4 bases, the J end lost 0 bases, and 13 bases lay between the germline ends.